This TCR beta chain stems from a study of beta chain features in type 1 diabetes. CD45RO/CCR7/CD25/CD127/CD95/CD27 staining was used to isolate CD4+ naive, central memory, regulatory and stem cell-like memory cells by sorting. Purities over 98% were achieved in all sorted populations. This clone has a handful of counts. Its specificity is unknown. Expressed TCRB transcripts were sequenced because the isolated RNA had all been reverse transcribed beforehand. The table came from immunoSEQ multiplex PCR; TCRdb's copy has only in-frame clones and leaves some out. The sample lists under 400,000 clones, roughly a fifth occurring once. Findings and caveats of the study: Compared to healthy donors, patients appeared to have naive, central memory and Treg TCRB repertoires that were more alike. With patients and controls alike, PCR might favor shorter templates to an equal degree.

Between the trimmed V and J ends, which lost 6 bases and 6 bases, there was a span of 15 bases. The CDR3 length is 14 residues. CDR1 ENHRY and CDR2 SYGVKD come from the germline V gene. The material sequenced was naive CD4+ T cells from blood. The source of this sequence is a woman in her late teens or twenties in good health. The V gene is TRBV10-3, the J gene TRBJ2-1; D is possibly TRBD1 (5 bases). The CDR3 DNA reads TGTGCCATCAGGGGCGCTGCTAGGGGCAATGAGCAGTTCTTC. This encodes CAIRGAARGNEQFF.